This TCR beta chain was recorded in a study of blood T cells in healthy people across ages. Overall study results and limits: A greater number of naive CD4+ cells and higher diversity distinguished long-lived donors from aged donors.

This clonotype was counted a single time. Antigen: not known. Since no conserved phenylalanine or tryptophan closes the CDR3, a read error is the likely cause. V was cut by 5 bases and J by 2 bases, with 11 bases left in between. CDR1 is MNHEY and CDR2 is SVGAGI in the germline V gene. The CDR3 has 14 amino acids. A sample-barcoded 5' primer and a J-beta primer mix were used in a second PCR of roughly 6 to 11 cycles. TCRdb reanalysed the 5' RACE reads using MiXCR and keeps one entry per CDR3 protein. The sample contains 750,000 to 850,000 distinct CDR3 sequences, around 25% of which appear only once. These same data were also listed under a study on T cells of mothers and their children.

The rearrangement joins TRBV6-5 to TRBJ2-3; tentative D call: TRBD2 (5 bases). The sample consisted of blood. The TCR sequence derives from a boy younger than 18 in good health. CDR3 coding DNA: TGTGCCAGCAGTCCGGTGAGGGTCACAGATACGCAGTATCTT. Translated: CASSPVRVTDTQYL.